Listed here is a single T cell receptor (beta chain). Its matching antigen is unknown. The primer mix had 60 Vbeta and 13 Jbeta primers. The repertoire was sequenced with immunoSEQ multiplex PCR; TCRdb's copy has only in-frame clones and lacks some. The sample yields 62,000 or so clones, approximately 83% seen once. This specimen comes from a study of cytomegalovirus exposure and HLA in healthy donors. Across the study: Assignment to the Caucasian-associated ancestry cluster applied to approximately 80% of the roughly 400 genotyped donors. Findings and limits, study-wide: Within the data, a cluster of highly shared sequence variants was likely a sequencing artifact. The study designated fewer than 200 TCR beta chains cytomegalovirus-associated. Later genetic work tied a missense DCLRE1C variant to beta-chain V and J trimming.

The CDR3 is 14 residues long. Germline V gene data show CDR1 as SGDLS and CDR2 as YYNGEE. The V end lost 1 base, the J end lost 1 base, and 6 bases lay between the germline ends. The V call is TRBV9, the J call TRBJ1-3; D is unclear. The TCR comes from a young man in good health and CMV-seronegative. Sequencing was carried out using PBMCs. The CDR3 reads CASSVSGSGNTIYF. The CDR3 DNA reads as TGTGCCAGCAGCGTATCGGGATCTGGAAACACCATATATTTT.